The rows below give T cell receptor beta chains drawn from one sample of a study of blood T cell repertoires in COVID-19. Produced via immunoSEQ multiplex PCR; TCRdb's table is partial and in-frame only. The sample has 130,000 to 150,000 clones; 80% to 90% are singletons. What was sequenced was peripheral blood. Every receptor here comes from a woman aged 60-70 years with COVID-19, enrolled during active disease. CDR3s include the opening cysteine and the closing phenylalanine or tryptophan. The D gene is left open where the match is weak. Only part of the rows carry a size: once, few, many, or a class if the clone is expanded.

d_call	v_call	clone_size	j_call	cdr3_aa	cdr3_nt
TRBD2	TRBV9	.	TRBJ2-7	CASSVGSGGSSYEQYF	TGTGCCAGCAGCGTAGGGAGCGGGGGAAGCTCCTACGAGCAGTACTTC
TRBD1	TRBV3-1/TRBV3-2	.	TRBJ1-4	CASSLVGQGSEKLFF	TGTGCCAGCAGCCTGGTTGGACAGGGGTCTGAAAAACTGTTTTTT
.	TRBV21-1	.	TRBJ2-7	CASSKDDRDRGHEQYF	TGTGCCAGCAGCAAAGACGACCGGGACAGGGGCCACGAGCAGTACTTC
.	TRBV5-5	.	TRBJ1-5	CASSFAGSNQPQHF	TGTGCCAGCAGCTTCGCGGGGAGCAATCAGCCCCAGCATTTT
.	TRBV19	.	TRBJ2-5	CATNGAGQETQYF	TGTGCCACCAACGGCGCGGGGCAAGAGACCCAGTACTTC
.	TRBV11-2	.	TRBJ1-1	CASSPIVAYRWYTEAFF	TGTGCCAGCAGCCCCATAGTAGCCTACAGGTGGTACACTGAAGCTTTCTTT
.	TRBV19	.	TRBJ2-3	CACRGSSTDTQYF	TGTGCCTGCCGTGGGAGTTCCACAGATACGCAGTATTTT
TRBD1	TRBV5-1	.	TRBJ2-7	CASSLEGQGAREQYF	TGCGCCAGCAGCTTGGAGGGACAGGGGGCGAGGGAGCAGTACTTC
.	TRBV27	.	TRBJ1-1	CASGRTEAFF	TGTGCCAGCGGGCGTACTGAAGCTTTCTTT
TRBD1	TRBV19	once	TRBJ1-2	CASTRGQVNYGYTF	TGTGCCAGTACCCGGGGACAGGTTAACTATGGCTACACCTTC
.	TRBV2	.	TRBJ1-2	CASIPTGAHGYTF	TGTGCCAGCATCCCGACAGGCGCCCATGGCTACACCTTC
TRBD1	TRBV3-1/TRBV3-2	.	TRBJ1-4	CASSQRGTANEKLFF	TGTGCCAGCAGCCAGAGGGGGACAGCTAATGAAAAACTGTTTTTT
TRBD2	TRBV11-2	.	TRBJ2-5	CASSFSGLPQETQYF	TGTGCCAGCAGCTTTTCGGGACTACCTCAAGAGACCCAGTACTTC
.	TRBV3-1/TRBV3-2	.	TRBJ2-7	CASSYPASGYEQYF	TGTGCCAGCAGCTATCCTGCCTCCGGCTACGAGCAGTACTTC
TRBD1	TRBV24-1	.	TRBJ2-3	CATSGGTGGTDTQYF	TGTGCCACCAGTGGGGGGACAGGGGGCACAGATACGCAGTATTTT
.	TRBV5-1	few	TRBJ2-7	CASSLERDYYEQYF	TGCGCCAGCAGCTTGGAACGGGATTACTACGAGCAGTACTTC
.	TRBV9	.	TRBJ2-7	CASSVGDSSAYEQYF	TGTGCCAGCAGCGTAGGGGACTCCTCCGCCTACGAGCAGTACTTC
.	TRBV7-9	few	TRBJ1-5	CASSLEIPGPQHF	TGTGCCAGCAGCTTAGAGATCCCAGGACCCCAGCATTTT
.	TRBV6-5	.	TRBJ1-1	CASSYSGSTNTEAFF	TGTGCCAGCAGTTACTCGGGCTCTACGAACACTGAAGCTTTCTTT
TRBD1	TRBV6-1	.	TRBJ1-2	CASSPGQAGYTF	TGTGCCAGCAGCCCAGGACAGGCCGGCTACACCTTC
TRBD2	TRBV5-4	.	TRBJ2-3	CASSSKAGAADTQYF	TGTGCCAGCAGCTCGAAAGCGGGGGCTGCAGATACGCAGTATTTT
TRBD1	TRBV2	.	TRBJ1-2	CASSRTGNDNYGYTF	TGTGCCAGCAGCCGGACAGGAAATGATAACTATGGCTACACCTTC
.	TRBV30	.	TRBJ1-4	CAWSVQSNEKLFF	TGTGCCTGGAGTGTACAGAGTAATGAAAAACTGTTTTTT
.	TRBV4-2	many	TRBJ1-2	CASSLQAGGADYGYTF	TGTGCCAGCAGCCTCCAGGCGGGAGGCGCGGACTATGGCTACACCTTC
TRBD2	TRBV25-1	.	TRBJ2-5	CASSPVLAGGRTQYF	TGTGCCAGCAGCCCCGTACTAGCGGGGGGCCGGACCCAGTACTTC
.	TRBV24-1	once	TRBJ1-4	CATSQDGSDEKLFF	TGTGCCACCAGTCAAGACGGGTCAGATGAAAAACTGTTTTTT
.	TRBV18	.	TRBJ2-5	CASSPESLRGETQYF	TGTGCCAGCTCACCCGAGTCTCTCAGGGGAGAGACCCAGTACTTC
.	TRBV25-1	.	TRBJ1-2	CASSEFSRGYTF	TGTGCCAGCAGTGAATTTAGTCGGGGCTACACCTTC
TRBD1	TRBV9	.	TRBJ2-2	CASTPRQGSTGELFF	TGTGCCAGCACTCCTCGACAGGGGTCCACCGGGGAGCTGTTTTTT
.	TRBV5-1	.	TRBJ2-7	CASRAGQVSYEQYF	TGCGCCAGCAGAGCGGGACAGGTTTCCTACGAGCAGTACTTC
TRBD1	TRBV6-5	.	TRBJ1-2	CASSSLGQRLYGYTF	TGTGCCAGCAGTAGTTTGGGACAGAGACTGTATGGCTACACCTTC
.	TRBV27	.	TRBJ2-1	CASSLSRVNEQFF	TGTGCCAGCAGTTTATCGCGAGTAAATGAGCAGTTCTTC
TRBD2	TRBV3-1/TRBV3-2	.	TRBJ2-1	CASSQDGVAGGDEQFF	TGTGCCAGCAGCCAAGATGGGGTAGCGGGGGGTGATGAGCAGTTCTTC
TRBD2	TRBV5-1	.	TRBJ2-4	CASSFSGGENIQYF	TGCGCCAGCAGCTTTAGCGGGGGGGAAAACATTCAGTACTTC
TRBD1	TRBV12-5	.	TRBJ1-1	CASVQGANTEAFF	TGTGCTAGTGTCCAGGGGGCAAACACTGAAGCTTTCTTT
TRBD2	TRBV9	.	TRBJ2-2	CASSVGGGAGTGELFF	TGTGCCAGCAGCGTAGGCGGGGGGGCCGGCACCGGGGAGCTGTTTTTT
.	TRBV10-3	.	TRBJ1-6	CAISTKTGAENSPLHF	TGTGCCATCAGTACCAAGACAGGAGCTGAAAATTCACCCCTCCACTTT
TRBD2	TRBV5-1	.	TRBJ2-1	CASSPGGAGNEQFF	TGCGCCAGCAGCCCGGGAGGGGCAGGTAATGAGCAGTTCTTC
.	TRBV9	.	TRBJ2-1	CASSASEGRDEQFF	TGTGCCAGCAGCGCCTCCGAAGGGCGGGATGAGCAGTTCTTC
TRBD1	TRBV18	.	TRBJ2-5	CASSLEDRGLETQYF	TGTGCCAGCTCACTGGAGGACAGGGGGCTTGAGACCCAGTACTTC
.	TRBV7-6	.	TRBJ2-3	CASSFTRTDTQYF	TGTGCCAGCAGCTTCACACGCACAGATACGCAGTATTTT
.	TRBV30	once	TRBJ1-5	CAWSVPGFSNQPQHF	TGTGCCTGGAGTGTGCCAGGTTTTAGCAATCAGCCCCAGCATTTT